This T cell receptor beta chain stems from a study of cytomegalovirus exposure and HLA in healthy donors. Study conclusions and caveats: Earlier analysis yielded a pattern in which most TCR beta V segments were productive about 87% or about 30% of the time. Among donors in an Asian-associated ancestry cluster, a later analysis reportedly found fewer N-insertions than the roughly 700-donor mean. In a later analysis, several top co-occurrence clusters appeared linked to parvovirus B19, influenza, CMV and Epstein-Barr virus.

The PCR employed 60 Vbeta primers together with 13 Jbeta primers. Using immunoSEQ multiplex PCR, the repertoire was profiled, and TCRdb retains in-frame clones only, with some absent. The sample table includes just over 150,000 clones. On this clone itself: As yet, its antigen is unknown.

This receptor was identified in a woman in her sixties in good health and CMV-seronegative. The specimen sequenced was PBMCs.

Here the CDR3 reads CASSQDRVPRELFF. The CDR3 DNA sequence: TGCGCCAGCAGCCAAGACCGGGTTCCCCGGGAGCTGTTTTTT. The genes are TRBV4-3 and TRBJ2-2; D is ambiguous. CDR3 size: 14 residues. Germline CDR1 reads LGHNA; CDR2 reads YSLEER. Trimming shortened V by 0 bases and J by 9 bases, and 11 bases separated the two germline ends.